Each of the 5 T cell receptor beta chains below was sequenced from the same sample in a study of T-cell reconstitution after alpha-beta-depleted transplantation in children. Unique molecular identifiers were incorporated into the prepared TCRbeta library. TCRdb used MiXCR to reprocess the PCR reads, holding one entry per CDR3 protein. This sample yields around 800,000 distinct CDR3 sequences, of which under 20% are seen a single time; around 4.5% belongs to the top ten. The starting material was PBMCs, mostly from graft donor cells, obtained 360 days after TCRalphabeta/CD19-depleted stem cell transplant. The receptors come from a male patient between 10 and 17 years old who had a stem cell transplant for acute lymphoblastic leukemia, so the T cells may come from the graft donor.

The table lists this clonotype with many counts. J is TRBJ1-2 and V is TRBV7-9; 7 nucleotides match TRBD1. From germline, CDR1 is SEHNR and CDR2 FQNEAQ (reference sequence). Trimming took 4 bases from V and 9 from J; bases not matched to a gene: 11. CDR3 length: 14 amino acids. CDR3 bases: TGTGCCAGCAGCTATGACAGGGTGCCATGGAGCTACACCTTC. It translates to CASSYDRVPWSYTF. Full variable domain (remainder filled in from reference TRBV7-9 and TRBJ1-2): DTGVSQNPRHKITKRGQNVTFRCDPISEHNRLYWYRQTLGQGPEFLTYFQNEAQLEKSRLLSDRFSAERPKGSFSTLEIQRTEQGDSAMYLCASSYDRVPWSYTFGSGTRLTVV.

The chain uses TRBV5-6 and TRBJ2-7; maybe TRBD1 (6 bases). The CDR3 spans 16 residues. The germline gives CDR1 SGHDT, CDR2 YYEEEE. V lost 3 bases, J lost 2 bases, and 18 bases lay in between. CDR3 bases: TGTGCCAGCAGCTCACAGGGTTGGGGGCCAACCTACGAGCAGTACTTC. Translation: CASSSQGWGPTYEQYF.

The V gene is TRBV5-1, the J gene TRBJ1-1; tentative D call: TRBD1 (5 bases). V lost 5 bases, J lost 11 bases, and 13 bases lay in between. The V gene's germline CDR1 is SGHRS and CDR2 YFSETQ. The CDR3 is 11 amino acids. CDR3 DNA: TGCGCCAGCAGGCGGGGGTTGGAGGCTTTCTTT. This translates into CASRRGLEAFF.

The chain recombines TRBV6-1 with TRBJ1-2; possibly TRBD1 for D (6 bases). This CDR3 spans 16 amino acids. Germline values: CDR1 MNHNS, CDR2 SASEGT. Trimming removed 2 bases at V and 7 bases at J, with 20 bases between. CDR3 DNA: TGTGCCAGCAGTGAATGGGACACACCCTACGGGGGTGGCTACACCTTC. Amino acids: CASSEWDTPYGGGYTF.

The chain couples TRBV7-9 to TRBJ2-1; 7 nucleotides align to TRBD1. CDR1 SEHNR and CDR2 FQNEAQ come from the germline V gene (reference sequence). The CDR3 is 16 residues long. J lost 4 bases, V lost 4 bases, and 10 bases had no gene match. The CDR3 loop is CASSSPPGQRYNEQFF. CDR3 DNA sequence: TGTGCCAGCAGCTCCCCCCCGGGACAGCGTTACAATGAGCAGTTCTTC.